This T cell receptor (beta chain) was recorded in a study of beta chain features in type 1 diabetes. This clone came up a few times. Its specificity is unknown. Expressed TCRB transcripts were sequenced after all isolated RNA was converted to cDNA. Produced via immunoSEQ multiplex PCR; TCRdb's table is partial and in-frame only. The sample lists some 900,000 clones; roughly 15% were seen once. Findings of the study overall: For Type 1 diabetes patients, all four CD4+ subsets carried TCRB CDR3s that were moderately but significantly shorter.

Trimming stripped 4 bases from V and 3 bases from J, with 7 bases between. The CDR3 covers 13 residues. CDR1 and CDR2 from the germline V gene are KGHSH and LQKENI. Every single donor gave one heparinised blood draw, and these averaged approximately 100 mL. This receptor was identified in a woman aged 18-29 years in good health. The specimen sequenced was naive CD4+ T cells from blood. The J gene is TRBJ2-1, the V gene TRBV18; D possibly corresponds to TRBD1 (5 bases). CDR3 protein: CASSQGNYNEQFF. The CDR3 nucleotides are TGTGCCAGCTCACAGGGGAACTACAATGAGCAGTTCTTC.